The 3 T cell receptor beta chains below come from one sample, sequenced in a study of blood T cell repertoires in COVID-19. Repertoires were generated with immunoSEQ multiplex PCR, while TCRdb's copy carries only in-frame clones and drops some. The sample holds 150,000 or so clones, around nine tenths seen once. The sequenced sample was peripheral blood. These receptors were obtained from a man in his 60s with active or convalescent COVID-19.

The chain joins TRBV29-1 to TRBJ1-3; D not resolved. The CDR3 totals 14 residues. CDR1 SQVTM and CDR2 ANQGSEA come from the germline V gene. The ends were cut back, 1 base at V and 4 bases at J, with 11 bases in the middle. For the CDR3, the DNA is TGCAGCGTTGAAGTCCCAGTATGGGGAAACACCATATATTTT. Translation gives CSVEVPVWGNTIYF.

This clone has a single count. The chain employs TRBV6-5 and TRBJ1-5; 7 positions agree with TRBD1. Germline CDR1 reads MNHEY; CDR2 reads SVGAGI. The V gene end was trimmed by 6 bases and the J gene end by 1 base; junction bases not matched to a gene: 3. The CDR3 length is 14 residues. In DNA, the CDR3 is TGTGCCAGCAGACTGACAGGGAGCAATCAGCCCCAGCATTTT. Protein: CASRLTGSNQPQHF.

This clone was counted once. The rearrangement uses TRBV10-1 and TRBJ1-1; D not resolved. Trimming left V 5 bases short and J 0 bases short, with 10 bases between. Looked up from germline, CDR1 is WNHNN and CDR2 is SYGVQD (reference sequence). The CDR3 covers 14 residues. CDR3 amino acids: CASSRQAMNTEAFF. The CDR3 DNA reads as TGCGCCAGCAGTCGTCAAGCGATGAACACTGAAGCTTTCTTT.